This is a list of T cell receptor beta chains from one sample in a study of shared clonotypes between healthy human individuals. The protocol was immunoSEQ multiplex PCR, while the TCRdb copy is restricted to in-frame clones and leaves out a portion. The sample shows 2,100,000 or so clones, approximately 96% of them seen only once. Sequencing input: naive CD4+ T cells sorted from blood. Source of these receptors: a man between 18 and 35 years old in good health. CDR3s include the opening cysteine and the closing phenylalanine or tryptophan.

v_call,j_call,cdr3_aa
TRBV5-1,TRBJ2-3,CASSLGTSTDTQYF
TRBV7-2,TRBJ1-5,CASSSYQGSNQPQHF
TRBV27,TRBJ1-2,CASSRTANYGYTF
TRBV9,TRBJ1-2,CASSPGQGAGYTF
TRBV7-2,TRBJ2-5,CASSLAPGETQYF
TRBV14,TRBJ2-1,CASSQVEPSGQFF
TRBV29-1,TRBJ2-2,CSVVTRPGTANTGELFF
TRBV30,TRBJ1-1,CAWMGLRTEAFF
TRBV30,TRBJ1-4,CAWSANFEKLFF
TRBV4-1,TRBJ2-5,CASSQESRARETQYF
TRBV28,TRBJ1-2,CASTDETGNYGYTF
TRBV6-5,TRBJ2-1,CASMRLPPRNEQFF
TRBV21-1,TRBJ2-1,CASSKPSGRVDEQFF
TRBV29-1,TRBJ1-3,CSVVSFGPGSGNTIYF
TRBV7-3,TRBJ2-1,CASSPGTGGYNEQFF
TRBV1,TRBJ2-1,CTSSQDQNRISYNEQFF
TRBV5-5,TRBJ1-1,CASSLGWDTEAFF
TRBV28,TRBJ2-7,CASNRAGAPYEQYF
TRBV4-3,TRBJ2-5,CASSQEPPIGQGRQETQYF
TRBV7-9,TRBJ1-4,CASSLGGGEKLFF
TRBV7-2,TRBJ1-2,CASSPDSNYGYTF
TRBV15,TRBJ1-5,CATSRGDRGLVQPQHF
TRBV10-2,TRBJ1-2,CASSESEGTGYTF
TRBV28,TRBJ2-7,CASTRGAGTYEQYF
TRBV9,TRBJ1-5,CASSVSSNQPQHF
TRBV5-1,TRBJ2-3,CASSFGSTDTQYF
TRBV5-4,TRBJ2-3,CASSLGTSESDTQYF
TRBV5-4,TRBJ2-1,CASSLVLNEQFF
TRBV6-5,TRBJ2-7,CASSYGTGGQYEQYF
TRBV4-1,TRBJ2-7,CASSQTSGPYEQYF
TRBV5-4,TRBJ2-7,CASSLGGSGRDEQYF
TRBV6-5,TRBJ1-3,CASSYGNTIYF
TRBV28,TRBJ1-2,CASSLSGRANRYGYTF
TRBV6-1,TRBJ2-7,CASSQFSRKYEQYF
TRBV9,TRBJ2-5,CASSVTSQETQYF
TRBV11-2,TRBJ2-5,CASSQTPTSGRARETQYF
TRBV25-1,TRBJ2-5,CASSDPGGRETQYF
TRBV6-4,TRBJ1-1,CASSPSGQAPSIGEAFF
TRBV7-9,TRBJ2-7,CASSIMGGSYEQYF
TRBV10-3,TRBJ1-5,CAISDRGDSNQPQHF
TRBV5-4,TRBJ2-3,CAGTSGPGTDTQYF
TRBV6-1,TRBJ1-5,CASSHTADQPQHF
TRBV4-1,TRBJ2-7,CASSQGRQNSYEQYF
TRBV12-5,TRBJ2-2,CASGLDAPTGELFF
TRBV4-1,TRBJ2-5,CASSQEGLGGGETQYF
TRBV10-2,TRBJ2-7,CASSDPRQGAYEQYF
TRBV5-1,TRBJ2-6,CASSLGGAGANVLTF
TRBV30,TRBJ2-2,CAWDRASPGELFF
TRBV18,TRBJ2-5,CASSPEETQYF
TRBV29-1,TRBJ1-4,CSAARDRSEKLFF
TRBV9,TRBJ2-1,CASSVLTGLFNEQFF